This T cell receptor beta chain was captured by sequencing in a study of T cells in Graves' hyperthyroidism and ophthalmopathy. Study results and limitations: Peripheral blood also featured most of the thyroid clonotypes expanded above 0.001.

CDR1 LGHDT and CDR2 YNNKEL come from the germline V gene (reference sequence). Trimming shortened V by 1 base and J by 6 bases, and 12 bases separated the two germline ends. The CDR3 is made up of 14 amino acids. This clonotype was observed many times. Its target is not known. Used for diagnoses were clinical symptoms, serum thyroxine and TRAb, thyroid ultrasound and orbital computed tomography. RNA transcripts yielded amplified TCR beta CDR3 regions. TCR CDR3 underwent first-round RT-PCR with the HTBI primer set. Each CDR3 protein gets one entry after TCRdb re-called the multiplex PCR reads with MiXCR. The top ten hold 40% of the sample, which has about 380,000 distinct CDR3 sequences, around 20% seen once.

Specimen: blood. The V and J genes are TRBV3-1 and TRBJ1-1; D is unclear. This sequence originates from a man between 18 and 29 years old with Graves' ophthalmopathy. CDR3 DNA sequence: TGTGCCAGCAGCCAAGGCTACGGGCGGGCTGAAGCTTTCTTT. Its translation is CASSQGYGRAEAFF.